The 30 T cell receptor beta chains below come from one sample, sequenced in a study of T cell changes during pregnancy in multiple sclerosis. Some clones are missing from TCRdb's copy, which holds only in-frame ones; the method was immunoSEQ multiplex PCR. This table has tens of thousands of clones, 91% appearing once. Sequencing used peripheral blood, obtained after pregnancy. The receptors were sampled from a female donor in good health, enrolled as a control in a pregnancy study.

The V call is TRBV7-9, the J call TRBJ2-7; D ambiguous. The germline CDR1 and CDR2 sequences are SEHNR and FQNEAQ (reference sequence). The CDR3 loop spans 14 amino acids. Trimming cost V 1 base and J 5 bases, with 12 bases left between them. CDR3 loop: CASSLGIGQDEQYF. For the CDR3, the DNA is TGTGCCAGCAGCTTAGGGATAGGTCAGGACGAGCAGTACTTC.

The chain is built from TRBV7-3 and TRBJ2-3; 9 bases fit TRBD2. The CDR3 has 17 residues. Germline V gives CDR1 SGHTA, CDR2 FQGTGA. V gave up 0 bases and J gave up 2 bases; unmatched junction bases: 6. The chain's CDR3 is CASSLTGASGATDTQYF. CDR3 DNA sequence: TGTGCCAGCAGCTTAACGGGGGCTAGCGGGGCCACAGATACGCAGTATTTT.

In nucleotides, the CDR3 is TGTGCCAGCAGCGAGGGGGCTAGGGCCGGGGAGCTGTTTTTT. Its protein is CASSEGARAGELFF. This chain links TRBV7-3 with TRBJ2-2; 7 positions agree with TRBD1. The CDR3 contains 14 residues. V shed 5 bases and J 6 bases; nucleotides not matched to a gene: 6. Per germline, CDR1 SGHTA and CDR2 FQGTGA.

The chain links TRBV30 to TRBJ1-2, with 8 bases aligning to TRBD1. The CDR3 consists of 14 residues. V was clipped by 4 bases and J by 8 bases; unmatched bases: 12. Germline lookup yields CDR1 GTSNPN and CDR2 SVGIG (reference sequence). CDR3 nucleotide sequence: TGTGCCTGGAACCCCATGACAGGGGCAGGGGGCTACACCTTC. This encodes CAWNPMTGAGGYTF.

This chain links TRBV4-3 with TRBJ2-2; a weak D match, TRBD2 (5 bases). V was pared by 3 bases and J by 1 base, with 18 bases between. The CDR3 sequence is 18 residues long. Germline V gene data show CDR1 as LGHNA and CDR2 as YSLEER. CDR3 amino acids: CASSQAISGNMNTGELFF. CDR3 nucleotides: TGCGCCAGCAGCCAGGCAATATCCGGGAACATGAACACCGGGGAGCTGTTTTTT.

The chain combines TRBV29-1 with TRBJ1-1; D not certain. Trimming removed 7 bases from V and 3 bases from J, with 15 bases in between. Germline V gene sequence: CDR1 SQVTM, CDR2 ANQGSEA. The CDR3 consists of 13 residues. In DNA form, the CDR3 reads TGCAGCGCCGAGCCCGATTCCTACACTGAAGCTTTCTTT. Translation: CSAEPDSYTEAFF.

The genes are TRBV5-1 and TRBJ2-7; D uncertain. Looked up from germline, CDR1 is SGHRS and CDR2 is YFSETQ. Trimming took 6 bases from V and 4 from J, leaving 11 bases between them. CDR3 length: 12 residues. CDR3 in amino acids: CASNAADYEQYF. The CDR3 nucleotides read TGCGCCAGCAACGCCGCGGATTACGAGCAGTACTTC. Using reference TRBV5-1 and TRBJ2-7 for the parts outside the CDR3, the full variable domain is KAGVTQTPRYLIKTRGQQVTLSCSPISGHRSVSWYQQTPGQGLQFLFEYFSETQRNKGNFPGRFSGRQFSNSRSEMNVSTLELGDSALYLCASNAADYEQYFGPGTRLTVT.

The chain is built from TRBV14 and TRBJ1-5; no clear D. Per the germline V gene, CDR1 is SGHDN and CDR2 is FVKESK. Between the trimmed V and J ends, which lost 1 base and 8 bases, there was a span of 6 bases. This CDR3 is built from 12 residues. CDR3 DNA: TGTGCCAGCAGCCAAGCTAGAGAGCCCCAGCATTTT. It is translated as CASSQAREPQHF.

As for this clone: Compared with germline, one end of the junction differs, possibly owing to a read error. CDR3 bases: TGTGCCAGCAGCTCCGAGGTGGTCGCCGGCCCATTC. It yields the protein CASSSEVVAGPF. The chain recombines TRBV7-9 with TRBJ1-2, with D unclear. The CDR3 loop spans 12 amino acids. Per the germline V gene, CDR1 is SEHNR and CDR2 is FQNEAQ (reference sequence).

The chain uses TRBV27 and TRBJ1-2; 12 bases are a match to TRBD1. J lost 5 bases, V lost 4 bases, and 14 bases had no gene match. Germline CDR1 and CDR2: MNHEY and SMNVEV (reference sequence). The CDR3 loop spans 18 amino acids. DNA for the CDR3: TGTGCCAGCAGTTCTCCCTCTATGGGACAGGGGGCGAGTTATGGCTACACCTTC. Its protein is CASSSPSMGQGASYGYTF.

The V call is TRBV5-5, the J call TRBJ1-2; 9 bases are a match to TRBD1. The CDR3 covers 16 residues. With 4 bases clipped from V and 3 bases from J, the junction kept 10 bases outside the gene matches. Germline V gene sequence: CDR1 SGHKS, CDR2 YYEKEE (reference sequence). CDR3 sequence (DNA): TGTGCCAGCAGCGACGGCCAACAGGGGGCTGACTATGGCTACACCTTC. The encoded protein is CASSDGQQGADYGYTF.

The chain uses TRBV4-1 and TRBJ2-3; 10 nucleotides line up with TRBD2. The CDR3 totals 16 residues. CDR1 and CDR2 from the germline V gene are MGHRA and YSYEKL. V lost 0 bases, J lost 6 bases, and 6 bases stayed unmatched. As DNA, the CDR3 is TGCGCCAGCAGCCAAGAGGGTAGCGGGGGGAAGGATACGCAGTATTTT. Its protein product is CASSQEGSGGKDTQYF.

This chain connects TRBV6-5 to TRBJ1-5; no reliable D call. The ends were cut back, 2 bases at V and 1 base at J, with 9 bases in the middle. CDR3 length equals 15 residues. The germline gives CDR1 MNHEY, CDR2 SVGAGI. The CDR3 sequence is CASSYRPGSNQPQHF. CDR3 nucleotides: TGTGCCAGCAGTTACCGGCCCGGGAGCAATCAGCCCCAGCATTTT.

V usage is TRBV11-2 and J usage is TRBJ2-1; 7 bases fit TRBD2. Germline assignment: CDR1 SGHAT and CDR2 FQNNGV. The CDR3 runs 16 residues. V shed 1 base, J shed 1 base, and the junction held 4 bases outside the gene matches. The CDR3 DNA reads as TGTGCCAGCAGCTTAGGGTTGCGGGGGTCCTACAATGAGCAGTTCTTC. This codes for CASSLGLRGSYNEQFF.

This chain uses TRBV2 with TRBJ1-2; 8 positions agree with TRBD1. V was pared by 3 bases and J by 7 bases, with 4 bases of the junction left unmatched. The CDR3 length is 13 residues. Germline lookup yields CDR1 SNHLY and CDR2 FYNNEI. The CDR3 nucleotides read TGTGCCAGCAGTGAGCAGGGGGCCTTTGGCTACACCTTC. Translating gives CASSEQGAFGYTF.

The CDR3 loop reads CASSGPGYNTGELFF. The CDR3 DNA reads as TGTGCCAGCAGTGGGCCGGGATACAACACCGGGGAGCTGTTTTTT. The chain joins TRBV6-1 to TRBJ2-2; D is possibly TRBD2 (5 bases). Germline V gives CDR1 MNHNS, CDR2 SASEGT. This CDR3 has 15 amino acids. V was clipped by 4 bases and J by 2 bases, with 11 bases between them.

The chain uses TRBV19 and TRBJ1-2; TRBD1 aligns across 8 bases. From germline, CDR1 is LNHDA and CDR2 SQIVND (reference sequence). Trimming cost V 7 bases and J 4 bases; bases outside gene matches: 11. The CDR3 is made up of 15 amino acids. The CDR3: CASTISDRVPYGYTF. DNA of the CDR3: TGTGCCAGTACCATATCGGACAGGGTACCCTATGGCTACACCTTC.

The chain uses TRBV2 and TRBJ1-5; D might be TRBD1 (5 bases). V was trimmed by 8 bases and J by 9 bases, leaving 14 bases between them. Germline CDR1 SNHLY, CDR2 FYNNEI. The CDR3 sequence is 12 residues long. The CDR3 reads CASGGGSRPQHF. The DNA for the CDR3 is TGTGCCAGCGGGGGGGGATCAAGGCCCCAGCATTTT.

This clone was observed a few times. The rearrangement joins TRBV28 to TRBJ2-6; TRBD1 might be the D (5 bases). The germline CDR1 and CDR2 sequences are MDHEN and SYDVKM. V was trimmed by 7 bases and J by 0 bases, leaving 19 bases between them. The CDR3 totals 18 residues. CDR3 in DNA: TGTGCCAGCAAAAAGCCGCGGCAGGGAAGCTCTGGGGCCAACGTCCTGACTTTC. Translation gives CASKKPRQGSSGANVLTF.

The chain uses TRBV28 and TRBJ2-1, with 7 bases fitting TRBD1. The length of the CDR3 is 14 residues. V dropped 7 bases and J dropped 4; count of bases not matched to a gene: 7. Germline V CDR1 and CDR2: MDHEN, SYDVKM. This CDR3 reads CASTGGSPYNEQFF. CDR3 sequence (DNA): TGTGCCAGCACAGGGGGTTCCCCTTACAATGAGCAGTTCTTC.

The V gene is TRBV18, the J gene TRBJ1-3; D is unclear. Germline V gives CDR1 KGHSH, CDR2 LQKENI. This CDR3 contains 13 residues. V gave up 3 bases and J gave up 7 bases, with 10 bases separating them. The DNA for the CDR3 is TGTGCCAGCTCACCTGGTCCTACGAACACCATATATTTT. As protein: CASSPGPTNTIYF.

The CDR3 region has the DNA TGTGCCAGCAGCTTAGCAGTGGGGGGTTACAATGAGCAGTTCTTC. Translation: CASSLAVGGYNEQFF. The chain recombines TRBV7-8 with TRBJ2-1, with D possibly matching TRBD2 (6 bases). The germline V and J ends were trimmed by 0 bases and 4 bases, with 10 bases remaining between them. Per germline, CDR1 SGHVS and CDR2 FQNEAQ. The CDR3 runs 15 residues.

The chain links TRBV27 to TRBJ1-3; D is perhaps TRBD1 (6 bases). This CDR3 is 15 amino acids long. Deletions cut 5 bases from V and 5 bases from J, with 16 bases between. Per germline, CDR1 MNHEY and CDR2 SMNVEV (reference sequence). CDR3 sequence reads: CASSLTKGHRNTIYF. DNA for the CDR3: TGTGCCAGCAGTCTAACGAAGGGACATCGAAACACCATATATTTT.

The V call is TRBV9, the J call TRBJ2-7, with TRBD2 matching 11 bases. The CDR3 has 15 amino acids. J was trimmed by 3 bases and V by 3 bases; bases with no gene match: 5. Germline V gene lookup returns CDR1 SGDLS and CDR2 YYNGEE. The CDR3 loop is CASSAGLAEGYEQYF. The CDR3 DNA is TGTGCCAGCAGCGCGGGACTAGCGGAGGGCTACGAGCAGTACTTC.

The chain uses TRBV15 and TRBJ1-5; D unclear. Trimming pared 1 base from V and 3 bases from J, leaving 13 bases between. The germline gives CDR1 LNHNV, CDR2 YYDKDF (reference sequence). The CDR3 consists of 16 residues. DNA of the CDR3: TGTGCCACCAGCAGAGGCCGGTGGACTGACAATCAGCCCCAGCATTTT. This encodes CATSRGRWTDNQPQHF.

The V and J genes are TRBV28 and TRBJ1-3; no firm D call. The CDR3 covers 12 residues. With 3 bases removed from V and 4 bases from J, the gap between germline ends came to 4 bases. Germline V CDR1 and CDR2: MDHEN, SYDVKM. As DNA, the CDR3 is TGTGCCAGCAGTTTGGCCGGAAACACCATATATTTT. Residues: CASSLAGNTIYF.

This chain uses TRBV6-1 with TRBJ2-1, with 8 bases lining up with TRBD1. This CDR3 has 15 amino acids. Germline trimming cut 5 bases from V and 7 bases from J; bases unmatched to any gene: 10. Germline assignment: CDR1 MNHNS and CDR2 SASEGT. The CDR3 spells CASSPPGTGSNEQFF. DNA for the CDR3: TGTGCCAGCAGTCCCCCCGGGACAGGATCGAATGAGCAGTTCTTC.

The chain joins TRBV7-2 to TRBJ2-1; TRBD2 matches at 11 bases. The CDR3 covers 15 residues. The V gene's germline CDR1 is SGHTA and CDR2 FQGNSA. The junction had 9 bases not matched to a gene; V was cut back by 5 bases and J by 9 bases. CDR3 residues: CASSPIAGGPGEQFF. In nucleotides, the CDR3 is TGTGCCAGCAGCCCTATAGCGGGGGGGCCTGGTGAGCAGTTCTTC.

The genes are TRBV6-5 and TRBJ2-1, with TRBD1 identical over 9 bases. This CDR3 contains 16 residues. The J segment lost 5 bases and the V segment lost 2 bases, leaving 7 bases of the junction unmatched. Looked up from germline, CDR1 is MNHEY and CDR2 is SVGAGI. In nucleotides, the CDR3 is TGTGCCAGCAGTTACCTTGGGACAGGGTCGAACAATGAGCAGTTCTTC. As protein: CASSYLGTGSNNEQFF.

V usage is TRBV11-3 and J usage is TRBJ2-3; the match to TRBD1 covers 9 bases. In germline, CDR1 is SGHNT, CDR2 YENEEA. With 3 bases clipped from V and 0 bases from J, the junction kept 7 bases outside the gene matches. CDR3 length: 17 residues. Here the CDR3 DNA reads TGTGCCAGCAGCTTGGGACAGGGATCATTTAGCACAGATACGCAGTATTTT. Its translation: CASSLGQGSFSTDTQYF. Drawing the rest from reference TRBV11-3 and TRBJ2-3, the complete variable domain is EAGVVQSPRYKIIEKKQPVAFWCNPISGHNTLYWYLQNLGQGPELLIRYENEEAVDDSQLPKDRFSAERLKGVDSTLKIQPAELGDSAVYLCASSLGQGSFSTDTQYFGPGTRLTVL.